The sequence of this TCR beta chain was determined in a study of T cell repertoires in cytomegalovirus infection (dated by TCRdb to about 2019). A note on the overall study: Donor HLA type was relevant to the analysis, because carriage of CMV infection together with the matching HLA type was indicated by public TCR beta signatures.

With respect to this clonotype: Its antigen remains unidentified. Per-base qualities were not stored, and no clone one base away is much larger.

The instrument was an Illumina HiSeq 1500. TCRdb handled the public reads itself, with Q25 trimming in fastp and clone calling in MiXCR, and kept productive beta chains. Each CDR3 protein gets just one entry, which takes the most common genes and DNA from the rows behind it. This sample gives approximately 320,000 distinct CDR3 sequences in total; over 7.5% of them show up just once. Of the sample, approximately 4.5% is held by the ten largest clones. Study-wide conclusions, independent of this receptor: Cumulative frequency of public TCR beta family members discriminated carriers of CMV infection plus the relevant HLA type in this cohort and an independent roughly 330-donor cohort. The ex vivo response was dominated by HLA-C-restricted CMV-specific TCR beta clonotypes, and the single most frequent clonotype in two of eight donors was supplied by these HLA-C-restricted clonotypes.

CDR1 SGHTA and CDR2 FQGNSA are derived from the germline V gene. V is clipped by 1 base and J by 5 bases, and the sequence between their germline boundaries is 9 bases long. The CDR3 sequence holds 13 residues, the cysteine and phenylalanine included. The read is trimmed to its CDR3 DNA, 39 bases read in frame from base 1. The source of this sequence is a human donor in good health (CMV status not recorded). Some clones in this sample may be carry-over from other donors' samples. This chain is built from TRBV7-2 and TRBJ2-7; the D gene is possibly TRBD2, with 5 bases matching. The sequencing sample was made of PBMCs. The nucleotide sequence reads TGTGCCAGCAGCTTAGTGGTGAGGGACGAGCAGTACTTC. Translation gives CASSLVVRDEQYF.